What follows are 5 T cell receptor beta chains derived from one specimen sequenced in a study of blood T cell repertoires in COVID-19. The repertoire was sequenced with immunoSEQ multiplex PCR; TCRdb's copy has only in-frame clones and lacks some. The repertoire has about 36,000 clones, 87% of them found once; the top ten carry around 21%. The sequenced sample consisted of peripheral blood. The receptors shown here come from a man aged 55 to 70 with acute or convalescent COVID-19.

V usage is TRBV6-2 or TRBV6-3 and J usage is TRBJ2-3, with 10 nucleotides matching TRBD2. The CDR3 loop spans 18 amino acids. J lost 0 bases, V lost 0 bases, and 6 bases had no gene match. Germline CDR1 is MNHEY and CDR2 is SVGEGT. The CDR3 reads CASSYSTLAGESTDTQYF. The CDR3 bases are TGTGCCAGCAGTTACTCTACTCTAGCGGGAGAGAGCACAGATACGCAGTATTTT.

The genes are TRBV19 and TRBJ1-1, with TRBD1 matching 10 bases. In germline, CDR1 is LNHDA, CDR2 SQIVND (reference sequence). The ends lost 5 bases at V and 7 bases at J; junction bases unmatched: 7. CDR3 length equals 14 residues. The CDR3 nucleotides are TGTGCCAGTAGTTCGACAGGGGGCAGAATTGAAGCTTTCTTT. Its protein product is CASSSTGGRIEAFF.

The chain couples TRBV3-1 (or the pseudogene TRBV3-2) to TRBJ2-2; D unresolved. V lost 0 bases and J 2 bases, leaving 13 bases between the germline ends. This CDR3 is 17 amino acids long. Per the germline V gene, CDR1 is LGHDT and CDR2 is YNNKEL (reference sequence). The CDR3 loop reads CASSQDLTRLNTGELFF. In nucleotides, the CDR3 is TGTGCCAGCAGCCAAGATTTGACCAGGTTAAACACCGGGGAGCTGTTTTTT.

The CDR3 DNA reads TGTGCCTGGAGTCGACGCCCGGGACTTGCTACCCACGAGCAGTACTTC. It codes for CAWSRRPGLATHEQYF. The chain couples TRBV30 to TRBJ2-7, with TRBD2 as a possible D gene (6 bases). Germline CDR1 reads GTSNPN; CDR2 reads SVGIG (reference sequence). The CDR3 has 16 amino acids. V lost 2 bases to trimming and J lost 5 bases, with 22 bases between them. Full variable domain (remainder filled in from reference TRBV30 and TRBJ2-7): SQTIHQWPATLVQPVGSPLSLECTVEGTSNPNLYWYRQAAGRGLQLLFYSVGIGQISSEVPQNLSASRPQDRQFILSSKKLLLSDSGFYLCAWSRRPGLATHEQYFGPGTRLTVT.

The J gene is TRBJ2-2, the V gene TRBV7-9, with no clear D. This CDR3 has 13 amino acids. The ends were cut back, 2 bases at V and 7 bases at J, with 8 bases in the middle. Germline values: CDR1 SEHNR, CDR2 FQNEAQ (reference sequence). CDR3 region: CASSLIGGGELFF. The CDR3 nucleotides are TGTGCCAGCAGCTTAATCGGCGGCGGGGAGCTGTTTTTT.